The rows below give T cell receptor beta chains drawn from one sample of a study of human T cells and chemical hapten exposure. TCRdb itself ran the RACE reads through MiXCR, one entry per CDR3 protein. Among roughly 180,000 distinct CDR3 sequences, around 15% were seen once, and the ten largest hold about 1.7%. Sequenced here: whole blood, sampled in connection with sensitization to the hapten diphenylcyclopropenone (DPC). All receptors come from a woman under 40 with alopecia areata. Some clones in this sample may be carry-over from other donors' samples. Both conserved end residues are part of each CDR3. D genes are given only for firm matches. Some rows have no size entry. The others give once, few or many, or a class for an expanded clone.

TRBJ2-2 NA NA TRBV2 TGTGCCAGCAGTGTTGGACCTACCGGGGAGCTGTTTTTT CASSVGPTGELFF
TRBJ2-7 TRBD1 NA TRBV6-2/TRBV6-3 TGTGCCAGCAGTTATTCAATCGGGGACAGCTACGAGCAGTACTTC CASSYSIGDSYEQYF
TRBJ2-1 TRBD2 once TRBV3-1 TGTGCCAGCAGCCGGACTAGCGGTACCTACAATGAGCAGTTCTTC CASSRTSGTYNEQFF
TRBJ2-1 TRBD1 few TRBV13 TGTGCCAGCAGCCGGGACAGGGTGAGAGAGCAGTTCTTC CASSRDRVREQFF
TRBJ2-2 TRBD2 few TRBV20-1 TGCAGTGCTATTGCGGGGGAAAGGGCGTCGGGCCACGGGGAGCTGTTTTTT CSAIAGERASGHGELFF
TRBJ1-2 NA NA TRBV12-3/TRBV12-4 TGTGCCAGCAGTCCGCCTATGCCGGGGCTAAAGGGCTACACCTTC CASSPPMPGLKGYTF
TRBJ1-4 TRBD1 NA TRBV20-1 TGCAGTGCTGCGACAGGGAATGAAAAACTGTTTTTT CSAATGNEKLFF
TRBJ2-1 TRBD2 NA TRBV7-9 TGTGCCAGCAGCTCAGTGAATAGCGGGAGGGCCTACAATGAGCAGTTCTTC CASSSVNSGRAYNEQFF
TRBJ1-5 NA NA TRBV3-1 TGTGCCAGCAGCCAAGCGAGGGGAAATCAGCCCCAGCATTTT CASSQARGNQPQHF
TRBJ1-5 TRBD1 few TRBV10-3 TGTGCCGTCCGACAGGGGTTGGAGAGCAATCAGCCCCAGCATTTT CAVRQGLESNQPQHF
TRBJ1-1 NA few TRBV13 TGTGCCAGCAGCTTAGTGGGGGTAGGGGACACTGAAGCTTTCTTT CASSLVGVGDTEAFF
TRBJ1-3 TRBD1 many TRBV12-3/TRBV12-4 TGTGCCAGCAGTGGACAGGGGGCTATTATCGCTGGAAACACCATATATTTT CASSGQGAIIAGNTIYF
TRBJ1-5 NA few TRBV20-1 TGCAGTGTCGCGGCGGCAGGTTCGATCAAGCCCCAGCATTTT CSVAAAGSIKPQHF
TRBJ2-3 NA many TRBV15 TGTGCCACCAGCAGGGACTCATTCACAGATACGCAGTATTTT CATSRDSFTDTQYF
TRBJ1-1 NA NA TRBV10-1 TGCGCCAGCAGGAAGGGGACTGAAGCTTTCTTT CASRKGTEAFF
TRBJ1-2 TRBD1 many TRBV6-5 TGTGCCAGCTCGACAGGGGGGAACTATGGCTACACCTTC CASSTGGNYGYTF
TRBJ2-3 TRBD1 few TRBV7-8 TGTGCCAGCAGCCCGAGGCCGGGACAGGTCACAGATACGCAGTATTTT CASSPRPGQVTDTQYF
TRBJ1-2 NA many TRBV5-1 TGCGCCAGCAGCTCAGACGGTAACTATGGCTACACCTTC CASSSDGNYGYTF
TRBJ1-2 TRBD1 many TRBV20-1 TGCAGTGCTAGTACAGGGGGAGGCAACTATGGCTACACCTTC CSASTGGGNYGYTF
TRBJ1-5 NA NA TRBV12-3/TRBV12-4 TGTGCCTCAATTGCGGGACTAGGAAGCAATCAGCCCCAGCATTTT CASIAGLGSNQPQHF
TRBJ2-7 NA many TRBV28 TGTGCCAGCAGCTCCGGGACCGCATCCTACGAGCAGTACTTC CASSSGTASYEQYF
TRBJ1-5 NA NA TRBV3-1 TGTGCCAGCAGCCAACAGGGGTCGAACAATCAGCCCCAGCATTTT CASSQQGSNNQPQHF
TRBJ1-2 NA many TRBV12-3/TRBV12-4 TGTGCCAGCAGCCCTCTTAATCGTGGGGGCTACACCTTC CASSPLNRGGYTF
TRBJ2-1 TRBD1 NA TRBV7-7 TGTGCCAGCAGTTCCGGACAGGGCTCCTACAATGAGCAGTTCTTC CASSSGQGSYNEQFF
TRBJ2-7 NA NA TRBV6-5 TGTGCCAGCAGTTACTCGATCGGGGGGCTCCCCTCCGAGCAGTACTTC CASSYSIGGLPSEQYF
TRBJ1-5 NA few TRBV28 TGTGCCAGCAGTGGGAGGACCGGGACCCTCTCTTCCCAGCATTTT CASSGRTGTLSSQHF
TRBJ2-3 TRBD2 NA TRBV10-2 TGCGCCAGCAGACCCACTAGCGGGAGAGCAGATACGCAGTATTTT CASRPTSGRADTQYF
TRBJ2-7 NA many TRBV7-9 TGTGCCAGCAGCCCCAGACGTGGGGTAAACGAGCAGTACTTC CASSPRRGVNEQYF
TRBJ2-2 TRBD2 NA TRBV6-5 TGTGCCAGCAGTAAACTAGCGGGGGAGGGAACCGGGGAGCTGTTTTTT CASSKLAGEGTGELFF
TRBJ2-7 NA NA TRBV7-2 TGTGCCAGCAGCCCCGGGTTCGTCTACGAGCAGTACTTC CASSPGFVYEQYF
TRBJ1-3 TRBD1 few TRBV7-2 TGTGCCAGCAGCTTAGAAGGGACAGGGGTTAGAAACACCATATATTTT CASSLEGTGVRNTIYF
TRBJ2-5 NA NA TRBV28 TGTGCCAGCACCGGCTCGCCAGGGGTGGAGACCCAGTACTTC CASTGSPGVETQYF